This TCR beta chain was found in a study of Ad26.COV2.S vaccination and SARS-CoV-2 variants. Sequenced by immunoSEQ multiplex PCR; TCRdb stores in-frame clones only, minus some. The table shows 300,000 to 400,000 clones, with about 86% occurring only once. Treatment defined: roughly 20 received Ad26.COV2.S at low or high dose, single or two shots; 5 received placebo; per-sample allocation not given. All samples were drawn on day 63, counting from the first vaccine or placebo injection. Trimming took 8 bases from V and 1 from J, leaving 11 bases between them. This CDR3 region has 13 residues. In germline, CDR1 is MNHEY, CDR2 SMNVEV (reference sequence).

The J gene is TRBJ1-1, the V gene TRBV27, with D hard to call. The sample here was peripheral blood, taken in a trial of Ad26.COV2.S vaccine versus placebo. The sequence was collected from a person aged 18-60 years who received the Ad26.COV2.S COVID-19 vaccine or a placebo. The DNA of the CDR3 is TGTGCCAGCGGGCCGGGCAGGAACACTGAAGCTTTCTTT. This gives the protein CASGPGRNTEAFF.